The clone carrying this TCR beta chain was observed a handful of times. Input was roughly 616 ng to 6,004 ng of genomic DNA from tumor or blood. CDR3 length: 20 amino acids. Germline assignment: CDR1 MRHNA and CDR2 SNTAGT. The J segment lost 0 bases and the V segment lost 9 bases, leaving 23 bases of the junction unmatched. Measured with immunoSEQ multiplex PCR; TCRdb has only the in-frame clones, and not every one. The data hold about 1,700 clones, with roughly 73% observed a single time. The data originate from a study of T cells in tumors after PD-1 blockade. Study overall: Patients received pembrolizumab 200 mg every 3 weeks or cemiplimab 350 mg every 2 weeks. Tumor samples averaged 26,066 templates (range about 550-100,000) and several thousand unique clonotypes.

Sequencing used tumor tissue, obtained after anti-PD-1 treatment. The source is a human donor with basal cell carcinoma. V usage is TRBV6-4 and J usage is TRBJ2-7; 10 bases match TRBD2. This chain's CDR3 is CAREVIAGGREGGGSYEQYF. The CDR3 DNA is TGTGCCAGGGAGGTGATAGCGGGAGGCCGCGAAGGAGGAGGCTCCTACGAGCAGTACTTC.